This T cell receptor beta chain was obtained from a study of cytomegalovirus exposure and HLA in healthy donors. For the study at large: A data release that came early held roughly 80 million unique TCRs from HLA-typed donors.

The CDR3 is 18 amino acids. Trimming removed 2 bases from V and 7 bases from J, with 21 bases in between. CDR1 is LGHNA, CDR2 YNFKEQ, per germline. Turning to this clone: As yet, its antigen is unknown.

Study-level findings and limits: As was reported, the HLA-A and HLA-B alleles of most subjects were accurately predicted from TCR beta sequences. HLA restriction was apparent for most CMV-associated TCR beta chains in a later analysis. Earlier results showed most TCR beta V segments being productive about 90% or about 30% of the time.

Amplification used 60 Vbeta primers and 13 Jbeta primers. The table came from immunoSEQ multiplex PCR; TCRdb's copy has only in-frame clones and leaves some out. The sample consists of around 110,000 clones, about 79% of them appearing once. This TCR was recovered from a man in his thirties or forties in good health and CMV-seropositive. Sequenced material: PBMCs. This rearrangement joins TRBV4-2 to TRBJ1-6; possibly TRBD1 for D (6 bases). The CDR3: CASSQLGAQTKSNSPLHF. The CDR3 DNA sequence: TGTGCCAGCAGCCAATTGGGGGCCCAAACGAAATCAAATTCACCCCTCCACTTT.